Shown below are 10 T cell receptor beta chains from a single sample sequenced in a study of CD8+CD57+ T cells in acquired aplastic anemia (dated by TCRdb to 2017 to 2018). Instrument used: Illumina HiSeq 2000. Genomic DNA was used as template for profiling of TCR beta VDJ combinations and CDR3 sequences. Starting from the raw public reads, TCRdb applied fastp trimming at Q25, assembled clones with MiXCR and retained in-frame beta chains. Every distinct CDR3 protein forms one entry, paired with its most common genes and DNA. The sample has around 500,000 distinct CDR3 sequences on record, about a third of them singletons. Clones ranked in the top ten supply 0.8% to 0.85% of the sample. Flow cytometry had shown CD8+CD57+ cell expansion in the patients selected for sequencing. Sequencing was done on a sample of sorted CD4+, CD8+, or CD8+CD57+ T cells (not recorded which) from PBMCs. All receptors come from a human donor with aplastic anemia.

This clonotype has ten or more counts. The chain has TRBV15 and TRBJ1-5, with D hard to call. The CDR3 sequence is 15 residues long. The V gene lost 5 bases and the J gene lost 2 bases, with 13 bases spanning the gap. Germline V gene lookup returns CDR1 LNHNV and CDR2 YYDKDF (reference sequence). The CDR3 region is CATSGPGVGNQPQHF. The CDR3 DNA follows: TGTGCCACCAGCGGCCCGGGCGTTGGCAATCAGCCCCAGCATTTT.

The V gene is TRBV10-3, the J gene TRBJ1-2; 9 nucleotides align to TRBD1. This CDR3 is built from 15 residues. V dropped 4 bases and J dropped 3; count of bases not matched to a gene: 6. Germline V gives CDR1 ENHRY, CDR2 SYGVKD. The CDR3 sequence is CAISARDRADYGYTF. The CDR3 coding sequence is TGTGCCATCAGTGCCCGGGACAGGGCTGACTATGGCTACACCTTC.

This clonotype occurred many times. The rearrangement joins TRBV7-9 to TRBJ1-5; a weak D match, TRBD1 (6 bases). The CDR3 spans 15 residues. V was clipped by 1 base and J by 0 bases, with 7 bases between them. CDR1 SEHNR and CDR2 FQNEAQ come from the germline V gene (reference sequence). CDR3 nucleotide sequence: TGTGCCAGCAGCTTAGGGGACACTAGCAATCAGCCCCAGCATTTT. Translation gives CASSLGDTSNQPQHF.

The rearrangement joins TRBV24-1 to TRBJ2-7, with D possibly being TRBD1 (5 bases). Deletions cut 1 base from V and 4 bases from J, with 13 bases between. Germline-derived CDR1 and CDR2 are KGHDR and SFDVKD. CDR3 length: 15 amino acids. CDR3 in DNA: TGTGCCACCAGTGATTTATTCAGGGAAGGATACGAGCAGTACTTC. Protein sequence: CATSDLFREGYEQYF.

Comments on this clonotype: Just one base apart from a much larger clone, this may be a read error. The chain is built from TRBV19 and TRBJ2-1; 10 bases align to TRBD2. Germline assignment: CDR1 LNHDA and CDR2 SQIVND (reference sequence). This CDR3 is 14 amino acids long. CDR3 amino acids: CASSWTSGYNEQSF. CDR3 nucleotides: TGTGCCAGTAGTTGGACTAGCGGCTACAATGAGCAGTCCTTC.

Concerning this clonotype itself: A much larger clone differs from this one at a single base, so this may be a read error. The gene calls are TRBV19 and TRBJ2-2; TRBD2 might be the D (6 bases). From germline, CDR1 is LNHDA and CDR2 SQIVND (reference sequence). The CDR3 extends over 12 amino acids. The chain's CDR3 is CASSMYTGGLFF. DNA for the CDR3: TGTGCCAGTAGTATGTACACCGGGGGGCTGTTTTTT.

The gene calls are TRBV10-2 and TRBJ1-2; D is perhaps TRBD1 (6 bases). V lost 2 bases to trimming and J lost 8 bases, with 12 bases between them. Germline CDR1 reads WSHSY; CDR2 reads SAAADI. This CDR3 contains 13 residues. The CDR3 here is CASSEKGVGGYTF. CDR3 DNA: TGCGCCAGCAGTGAGAAGGGGGTGGGCGGCTACACCTTC.

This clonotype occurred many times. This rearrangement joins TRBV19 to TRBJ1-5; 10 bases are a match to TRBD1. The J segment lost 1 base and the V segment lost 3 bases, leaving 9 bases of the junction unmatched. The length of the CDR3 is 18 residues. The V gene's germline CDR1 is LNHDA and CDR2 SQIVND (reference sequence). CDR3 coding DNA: TGTGCCAGTAGTATGAGACAGGGGGCGCCCGGAAGCAATCAGCCCCAGCATTTT. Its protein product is CASSMRQGAPGSNQPQHF.

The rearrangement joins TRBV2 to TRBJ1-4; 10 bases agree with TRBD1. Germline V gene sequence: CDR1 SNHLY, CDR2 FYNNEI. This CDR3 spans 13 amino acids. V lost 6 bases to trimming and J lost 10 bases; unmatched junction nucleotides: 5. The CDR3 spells CASRDRGQGKLFF. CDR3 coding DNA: TGTGCCAGCAGAGACAGGGGGCAAGGAAAACTGTTTTTT.

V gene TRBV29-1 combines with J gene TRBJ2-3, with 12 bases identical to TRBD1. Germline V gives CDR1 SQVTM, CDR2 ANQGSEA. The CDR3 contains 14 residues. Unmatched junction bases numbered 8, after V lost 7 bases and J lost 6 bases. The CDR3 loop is CSGCRDRGLDTQYF. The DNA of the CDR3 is TGCAGCGGCTGCCGGGACAGGGGGCTGGATACGCAGTATTTT.